This record concerns one TCR beta chain sequence. Source study methods: Amplification of reference gene primers provided the estimated nucleated cell counts. TCRdb's copy holds only in-frame clones and misses some; the assay was immunoSEQ multiplex PCR. The D gene and trimming were derived from the DNA, and the V and J assignments and clone size from that table. The table lists around 150,000 clones, 85% to 95% of them singletons. These data come from a study of blood T cell repertoires in COVID-19. Germline-derived CDR1 and CDR2 are MNHEY and SVGAGI. The CDR3 is 14 amino acids. The junction had 4 bases not matched to a gene; V was cut back by 4 bases and J by 7 bases.

The chain is built from TRBV6-5 and TRBJ2-1, with TRBD1 matching over 10 bases. This clonotype was obtained from a woman aged 45-65 years with acute or convalescent COVID-19. Sequencing input: peripheral blood. The CDR3, as DNA: TGTGCCAGCAGTTGGGACAGGGGCCGGAATGAGCAGTTCTTC. This sequence encodes CASSWDRGRNEQFF.